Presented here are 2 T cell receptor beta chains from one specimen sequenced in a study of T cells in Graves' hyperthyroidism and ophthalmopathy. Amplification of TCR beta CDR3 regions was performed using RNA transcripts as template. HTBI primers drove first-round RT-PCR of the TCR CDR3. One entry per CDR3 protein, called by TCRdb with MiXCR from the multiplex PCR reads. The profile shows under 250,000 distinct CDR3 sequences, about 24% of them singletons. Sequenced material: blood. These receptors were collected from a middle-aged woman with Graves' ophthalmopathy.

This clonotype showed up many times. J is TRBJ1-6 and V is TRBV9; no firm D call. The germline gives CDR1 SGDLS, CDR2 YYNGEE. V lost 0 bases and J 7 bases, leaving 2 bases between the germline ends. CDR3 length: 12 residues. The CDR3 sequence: CASSVDNSPLHF. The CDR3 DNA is TGTGCCAGCAGCGTAGACAATTCACCCCTCCACTTT.

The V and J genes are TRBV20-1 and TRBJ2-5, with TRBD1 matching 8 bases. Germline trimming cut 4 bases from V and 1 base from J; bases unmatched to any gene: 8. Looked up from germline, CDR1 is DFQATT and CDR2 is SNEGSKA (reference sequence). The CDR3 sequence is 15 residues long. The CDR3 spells CSATALDRGQETQYF. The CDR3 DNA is TGCAGTGCTACGGCCCTTGACAGGGGCCAAGAGACCCAGTACTTC.